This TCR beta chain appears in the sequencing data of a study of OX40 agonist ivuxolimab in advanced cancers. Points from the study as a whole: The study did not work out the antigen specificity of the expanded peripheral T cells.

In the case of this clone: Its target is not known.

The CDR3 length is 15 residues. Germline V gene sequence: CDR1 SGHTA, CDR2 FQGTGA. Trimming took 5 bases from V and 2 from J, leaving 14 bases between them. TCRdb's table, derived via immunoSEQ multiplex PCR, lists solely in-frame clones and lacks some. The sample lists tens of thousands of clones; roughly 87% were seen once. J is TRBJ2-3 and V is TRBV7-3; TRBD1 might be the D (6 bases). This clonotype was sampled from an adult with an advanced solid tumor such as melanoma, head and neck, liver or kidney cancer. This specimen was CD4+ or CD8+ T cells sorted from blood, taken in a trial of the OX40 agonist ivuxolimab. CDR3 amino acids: CASSTTGSVTDTQYF. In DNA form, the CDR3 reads TGTGCCAGCAGCACCACAGGGAGCGTCACAGATACGCAGTATTTT.